One sample yielded the 9 T cell receptor beta chains listed below, sequenced in a study of monozygotic twins with cystic fibrosis (dated by TCRdb to the early 2020s). Library preparation used the immunoSEQ multiplex PCR assay. TCRdb provides this immuneACCESS table in a form limited to in-frame rearrangements. Some clones are lacking; in checked studies, under half of them reflect an unresolved V gene, and why the rest are absent is not known. The sample table contains 20,000 to 25,000 clones; only one count was recorded for about 97% of them. The ten largest clonotypes hold about 0.15% of the sample. Sequencing input: blood. These receptors originate from a girl between 5 and 17 years old with cystic fibrosis.

The V and J genes are TRBV5-5 and TRBJ2-7; 14 positions agree with TRBD2. CDR1 and CDR2 from the germline V gene are SGHKS and YYEKEE (reference sequence). J lost 6 bases, V lost 4 bases, and 6 bases had no gene match. This CDR3 is 15 amino acids long. CDR3 amino acids: CASSPGLAGAPEQYF. In nucleotides, the CDR3 is TGTGCCAGCAGCCCGGGACTAGCGGGAGCCCCCGAGCAGTACTTC.

The chain couples TRBV11-2 to TRBJ1-6; D is unclear. The germline V and J ends were trimmed by 2 bases and 0 bases, with 5 bases remaining between them. CDR3 size: 15 residues. CDR1 SGHAT and CDR2 FQNNGV come from the germline V gene. The CDR3 coding sequence is TGTGCCAGCAGCTTACACAGCTCCTATAATTCACCCCTCCACTTT. The encoded protein is CASSLHSSYNSPLHF.

The genes are TRBV5-1 and TRBJ2-3; D is unclear. Per germline, CDR1 SGHRS and CDR2 YFSETQ. V lost 1 base and J 1 base, leaving 4 bases between the germline ends. The CDR3 sequence is 13 residues long. The CDR3 nucleotides read TGCGCCAGCAGCTTGCTGGGCACAGATACGCAGTATTTT. Protein sequence: CASSLLGTDTQYF.

This chain joins TRBV7-9 and TRBJ2-1; TRBD2 might be the D (6 bases). This CDR3 spans 13 amino acids. Germline lookup yields CDR1 SEHNR and CDR2 FQNEAQ (reference sequence). Trimming pared 6 bases from V and 6 bases from J, leaving 12 bases between. In DNA, the CDR3 is TGTGCCAGCAGTTCTCGGGAGATCAATGAGCAGTTCTTC. Its translation is CASSSREINEQFF.

The chain joins TRBV20-1 to TRBJ2-5; D not resolved. The CDR3 is made up of 11 amino acids. V was trimmed by 6 bases and J by 4 bases, leaving 9 bases between them. Germline CDR1 DFQATT, CDR2 SNEGSKA (reference sequence). As DNA, the CDR3 is TGCAGTGCCCAGTCAGGAGAGACCCAGTACTTC. This translates into CSAQSGETQYF.

The rearrangement uses TRBV27 and TRBJ1-5; TRBD1 is a possible D gene (5 bases). CDR3 length: 15 residues. From germline, CDR1 is MNHEY and CDR2 SMNVEV (reference sequence). Trimming took off 3 bases at V and 5 bases at J, with 14 bases between the two ends. The CDR3 here is CASSLGGDGDQPQHF. CDR3 in DNA: TGTGCCAGCAGTTTGGGAGGGGACGGGGATCAGCCCCAGCATTTT.

This rearrangement joins TRBV9 to TRBJ2-7, with 10 positions matching TRBD2. Germline CDR1 reads SGDLS; CDR2 reads YYNGEE. V shed 4 bases and J 1 base; nucleotides not matched to a gene: 5. This CDR3 region has 15 residues. The CDR3 loop reads CASSPGLAASYEQYF. Here the CDR3 DNA reads TGTGCCAGCAGCCCCGGACTAGCGGCTTCCTACGAGCAGTACTTC.

V usage is TRBV18 and J usage is TRBJ2-3, with 8 nucleotides matching TRBD1. This CDR3 spans 16 amino acids. CDR1 is KGHSH, CDR2 LQKENI, per germline. V dropped 5 bases and J dropped 4; count of bases not matched to a gene: 11. DNA for the CDR3: TGTGCCAGCTCAAATGTTGGTGGCAGGGGGCCAGATACGCAGTATTTT. Translated, it gives CASSNVGGRGPDTQYF.

The chain combines TRBV7-2 with TRBJ2-1; possibly TRBD1 for D (6 bases). Germline V lookup: CDR1 SGHTA, CDR2 FQGNSA. The V end was cut by 5 bases, the J end by 10 bases, with 15 bases between. This CDR3 contains 13 residues. The CDR3 region is CASSQRTGWEQFF. The CDR3 nucleotides read TGTGCCAGCAGCCAACGAACAGGGTGGGAGCAGTTCTTC.